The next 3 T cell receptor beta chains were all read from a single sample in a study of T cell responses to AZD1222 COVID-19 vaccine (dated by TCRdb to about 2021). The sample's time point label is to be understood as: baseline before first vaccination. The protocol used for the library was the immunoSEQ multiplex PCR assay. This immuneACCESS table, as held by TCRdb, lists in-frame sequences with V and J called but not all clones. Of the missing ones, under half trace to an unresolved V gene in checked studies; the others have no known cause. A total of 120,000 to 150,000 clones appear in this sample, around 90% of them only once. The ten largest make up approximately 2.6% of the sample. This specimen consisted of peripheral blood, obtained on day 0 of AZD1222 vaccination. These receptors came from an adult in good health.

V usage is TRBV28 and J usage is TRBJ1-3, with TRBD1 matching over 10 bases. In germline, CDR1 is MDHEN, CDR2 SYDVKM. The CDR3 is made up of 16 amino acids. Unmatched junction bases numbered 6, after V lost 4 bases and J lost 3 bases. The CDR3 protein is CASSSPGQGFGNTIYF. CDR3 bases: TGTGCCAGCAGTTCTCCGGGACAGGGGTTTGGAAACACCATATATTTT.

The CDR3 protein is CASSQDKTAPFGYTF. The CDR3 bases are TGCGCCAGCAGCCAAGATAAAACAGCCCCTTTTGGCTACACCTTC. The rearrangement uses TRBV4-1 and TRBJ1-2; D not certain. The CDR3 is made up of 15 amino acids. Trimming cost V 0 bases and J 7 bases, with 15 bases left between them. In germline, CDR1 is MGHRA, CDR2 YSYEKL.

CDR3 bases: TGTGCCACCAGCAGCCGGGTGGCGAATGAAAAACTGTTTTTT. This sequence encodes CATSSRVANEKLFF. The rearrangement uses TRBV15 and TRBJ1-4, with D unclear. The CDR3 is 14 residues long. The germline CDR1 and CDR2 sequences are LNHNV and YYDKDF (reference sequence). Deletions cut 3 bases from V and 5 bases from J, with 10 bases between.